The present TCR beta chain was sequenced within a study of blood T cells in healthy people across ages. Across the study: Using template switching, researchers captured about one barcoded beta molecule for each two T cells.

This clonotype has more than one count but fewer than ten. The use of a sample-barcoded 5' primer and a J-beta primer mix characterized a second PCR of roughly 7 to 12 cycles. TCRdb re-derived calls from the 5' RACE reads in MiXCR, one entry per CDR3 protein. The sample contains a few hundred thousand distinct CDR3 sequences, roughly 26% of which appear only once. The V gene lost 5 bases and the J gene lost 1 base, with 17 bases spanning the gap. Germline CDR1 SEHNR, CDR2 FQNEAQ (reference sequence). CDR3 length: 16 amino acids. Sequencing was carried out using blood. This rearrangement joins TRBV7-9 to TRBJ1-1, with a tentative D call TRBD1 (6 bases). The sequence derives from a woman between 65 and 79 years old in good health. CDR3 residues: CASSPRLGTQNTEAFF. CDR3 DNA: TGTGCCAGCAGCCCGCGGCTCGGGACACAGAACACTGAAGCTTTCTTT.